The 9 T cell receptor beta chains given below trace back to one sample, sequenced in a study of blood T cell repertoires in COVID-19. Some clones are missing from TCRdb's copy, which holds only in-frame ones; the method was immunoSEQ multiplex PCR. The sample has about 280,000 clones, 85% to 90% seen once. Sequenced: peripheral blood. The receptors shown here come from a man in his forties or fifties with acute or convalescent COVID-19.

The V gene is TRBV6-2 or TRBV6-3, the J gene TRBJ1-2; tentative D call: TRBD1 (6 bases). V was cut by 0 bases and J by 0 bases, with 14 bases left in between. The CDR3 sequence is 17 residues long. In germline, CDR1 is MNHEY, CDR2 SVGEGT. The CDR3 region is CASSYSVRGKANYGYTF. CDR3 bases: TGTGCCAGCAGTTACTCTGTCAGGGGAAAAGCTAACTATGGCTACACCTTC.

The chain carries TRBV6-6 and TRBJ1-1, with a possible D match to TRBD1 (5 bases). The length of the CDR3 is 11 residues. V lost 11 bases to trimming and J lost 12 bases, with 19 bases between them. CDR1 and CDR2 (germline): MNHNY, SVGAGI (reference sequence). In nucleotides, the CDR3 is TGTGCCGGTTCCTCAGGGTGGAGAACTTTCTTT. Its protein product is CAGSSGWRTFF.

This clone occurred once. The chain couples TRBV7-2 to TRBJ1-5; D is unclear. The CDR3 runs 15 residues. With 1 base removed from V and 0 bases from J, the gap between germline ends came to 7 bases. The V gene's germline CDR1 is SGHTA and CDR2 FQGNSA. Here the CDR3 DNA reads TGTGCCAGCAGCTTAGGCTATTATAGCAATCAGCCCCAGCATTTT. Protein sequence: CASSLGYYSNQPQHF.

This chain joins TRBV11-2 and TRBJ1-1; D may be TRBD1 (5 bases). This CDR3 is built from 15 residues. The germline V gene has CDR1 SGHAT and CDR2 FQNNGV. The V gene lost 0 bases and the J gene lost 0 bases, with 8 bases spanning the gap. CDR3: CASSLDPTVNTEAFF. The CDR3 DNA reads TGTGCCAGCAGCTTAGATCCGACAGTGAACACTGAAGCTTTCTTT.

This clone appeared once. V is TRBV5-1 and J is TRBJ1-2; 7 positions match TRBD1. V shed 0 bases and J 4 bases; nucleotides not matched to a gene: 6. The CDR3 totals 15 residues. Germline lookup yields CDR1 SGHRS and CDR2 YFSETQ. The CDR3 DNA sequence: TGCGCCAGCAGCTTGGTGTCACAGGGGCTCTATGGCTACACCTTC. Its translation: CASSLVSQGLYGYTF.

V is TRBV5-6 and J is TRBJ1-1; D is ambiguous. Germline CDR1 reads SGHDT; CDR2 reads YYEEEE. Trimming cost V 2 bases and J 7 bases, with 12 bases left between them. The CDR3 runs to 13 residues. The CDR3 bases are TGTGCCAGCAGCTTTGGCAGCGACGGTGAAGCTTTCTTT. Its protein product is CASSFGSDGEAFF.

CDR3 sequence (DNA): TGTGCCAGCAGGGGACAGCAGAACACTGAAGCTTTCTTT. Translation gives CASRGQQNTEAFF. This chain uses TRBV5-5 with TRBJ1-1; 7 bases are shared with TRBD1. The germline CDR1 and CDR2 sequences are SGHKS and YYEKEE (reference sequence). The V gene end was trimmed by 5 bases and the J gene end by 1 base; junction bases not matched to a gene: 2. This CDR3 region has 13 residues.

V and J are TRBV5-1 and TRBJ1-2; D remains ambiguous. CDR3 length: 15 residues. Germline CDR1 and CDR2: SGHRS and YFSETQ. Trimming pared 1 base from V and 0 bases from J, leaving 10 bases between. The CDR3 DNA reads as TGCGCCAGCAGCTTGAAACCTACTCCTAACTATGGCTACACCTTC. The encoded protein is CASSLKPTPNYGYTF.

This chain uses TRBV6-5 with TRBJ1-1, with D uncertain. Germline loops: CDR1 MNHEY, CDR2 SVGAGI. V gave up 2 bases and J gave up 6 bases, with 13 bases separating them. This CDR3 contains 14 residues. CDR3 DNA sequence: TGTGCCAGCAGTTACGACGGGTCCTCCTCTGAAGCTTTCTTT. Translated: CASSYDGSSSEAFF.